This T cell receptor (beta chain) was found in a study of graft-versus-host responses after intestinal transplantation. Concerning this clone itself: Its antigen is still unknown.

Some clones are missing from TCRdb's copy, which holds only in-frame ones; the method was immunoSEQ multiplex PCR. Among 75,000 to 95,000 clones listed, about 91% were seen once. CDR1 and CDR2 from the germline V gene are ENHRY and SYGVKD. The V end was cut by 6 bases, the J end by 0 bases, with 12 bases between. This CDR3 contains 15 residues. Sequenced here: unstimulated CD4+ T cells sorted from spleen or lymph node cells, sampled before transplant. The TCR comes from a human donor who was the organ donor for an intestinal transplant. The V gene is TRBV10-3, the J gene TRBJ1-3; TRBD1 is a possible D gene (6 bases). As DNA, the CDR3 is TGTGCCATCAGGGACAGTCTAGGCTCTGGAAACACCATATATTTT. Protein sequence: CAIRDSLGSGNTIYF.